This T cell receptor beta chain was recovered during a study of graft-versus-host responses after intestinal transplantation (dated by TCRdb to 2020 to 2022). Background for the entire study: Recipients received multivisceral, liver-intestinal, or isolated intestinal transplants. Every recipient was given anti-thymocyte globulin induction, then maintenance tacrolimus and steroids for 2 to 4 years. Of the 20 to 25 intestinal transplant recipients enrolled in the cohort, one of whom was a retransplant, a few patients without pretransplant specimens were excluded. A peak of at least 4% donor T cells among recipient peripheral blood mononuclear cells was the definition used for donor T cell macrochimerism. To identify alloreactive clones, pre-transplant mixed lymphocyte reaction products were sequenced and compared with unstimulated pre-transplant donor and recipient T cells. Graft-versus-host and host-versus-graft alloreactive T cell clones were tracked in the graft, circulation and bone marrow after intestinal transplantation using bulk TCR-beta CDR3 sequencing. Rather than going through the commercial service, samples from a few later patients were sequenced in-house on an Illumina MiSeq and processed with MiXCR.

The method was the immunoSEQ multiplex PCR assay. For most patients, genomic DNA was isolated using the Qiagen DNeasy Blood and Tissue Kit and was shipped frozen to Adaptive Biotechnologies for TCR sequencing. High-throughput TCR-beta CDR3 sequencing of genomic DNA from most patients was performed by Adaptive Biotechnologies. The study's own analysis went as follows. Adaptive's ImmunoSEQ software was the source of the TCR sequencing data for about 20 patients, while three other patients were processed with MiXCR and VDJtools. CD4 versus CD8 sorting errors were corrected by removing sequences found in both subsets at a frequency ratio below 5:1. CDR3 nucleotide sequences shared by donor and recipient were removed because the origin of these sequences could not be assigned. To be classed as alloreactive, a clone needed at least 2-fold expansion over unstimulated cells and a minimum CFSE-low frequency of 0.002% (template counts) or 0.001% (read counts). A clone was considered mappable if detected in the sequenced pre-transplant spleen, lymph node, or MLR CFSE-low populations of the donor or recipient. The cumulative frequency of alloreactive clones was calculated as a percentage of all sequences, weighted by copy number. This is the immuneACCESS table as TCRdb keeps it, with only in-frame sequences that have V and J called. A part of the clones is gone; compared with another copy, unresolved V genes explain less than half, and the rest is unexplained. D and trimming come from the DNA, and the V and J calls and clone size come from that table. Within this sample are roughly 110,000 clones, with 87% of them counted one time only. The top ten constitute roughly 0.64% of the sample.

Overall study results and their limits: GvH clones were detected in recipient bone marrow, and some appeared earlier in ileal mucosa or blood, consistent with an intestinal mucosal origin. The relatively low number and heterogeneity of intestinal transplant patients limited the conclusions. Early after transplant, peak levels of circulating GvH clones were associated with declines in HvG clones. In the allografts of patients with donor T cell macrochimerism, GvH to HvG T cell clonal ratios were high.

Comments on this clone: This clone's antigen is unknown. One base away there is no much larger clone; base qualities are not given.

This sample's time point label indicates: cells obtained before transplantation from donor or recipient. CD3+CD4+ and CD3+CD8+ populations were FACS-sorted from unstimulated pre-transplant donor and recipient cells taken from spleen or lymph nodes. The CDR3 runs 12 residues from the cysteine to the phenylalanine. Only the CDR3 region is kept as DNA, spanning 36 bases read in frame from base 1. For CDR1 and CDR2, the germline V gene lists MNHNS and SASEGT. V was cut back by 6 bases and J by 6 bases, leaving a gap of 11 bases between them. The chain couples TRBV6-1 to TRBJ2-5, and TRBD1 may be the D gene, going by 5 matching bases. This TCR came from a human donor who was the organ donor for an intestinal transplant. The specimen comprised unstimulated CD4+ T cells sorted from spleen or lymph node cells, sampled before transplant. The nucleotide sequence reads TGTGCCAGCAGACAGGTCCCCCAGACCCAGTACTTC. Translated, this gives CASRQVPQTQYF.